The 28 T cell receptor beta chains given below trace back to one sample, sequenced in a study of blood T cell repertoires in COVID-19. Assay used: immunoSEQ multiplex PCR; TCRdb lists only in-frame clones, some missing. The sample consists of 100,000 or so clones, more than 75% of them appearing once. Sequencing used peripheral blood. These receptors were obtained from a human donor in a cohort sampled during active COVID-19.

The chain recombines TRBV24-1 with TRBJ2-3; TRBD2 matches at 10 bases. The CDR3 loop spans 14 amino acids. CDR1 and CDR2 (germline): KGHDR, SFDVKD. V was clipped by 6 bases and J by 4 bases; unmatched bases: 3. The CDR3 loop reads CATSLAGASDTQYF. The CDR3, as DNA: TGTGCCACCAGTCTAGCGGGAGCGTCAGATACGCAGTATTTT.

This chain joins TRBV10-2 and TRBJ2-7, with TRBD2 identical over 9 bases. Germline CDR1 is WSHSY and CDR2 is SAAADI. The ends lost 2 bases at V and 7 bases at J; junction bases unmatched: 12. The CDR3 covers 16 residues. CDR3 loop: CASSERLAGIAREQYF. The CDR3 DNA reads TGCGCCAGCAGTGAGCGGCTAGCGGGGATAGCGCGGGAGCAGTACTTC.

The rearrangement links TRBV20-1 to TRBJ1-2, with TRBD1 identical over 7 bases. The V segment lost 3 bases and the J segment 5 bases; nucleotides outside the gene matches: 9. The germline CDR1 and CDR2 sequences are DFQATT and SNEGSKA (reference sequence). The CDR3 sequence is 14 residues long. CDR3 nucleotide sequence: TGCAGTGCTAGTACTGGACAGGACTTATATGGCTACACCTTC. Translating it yields CSASTGQDLYGYTF.

The chain joins TRBV28 to TRBJ1-5, with 9 bases aligning to TRBD1. Germline values: CDR1 MDHEN, CDR2 SYDVKM. Trimming cost V 5 bases and J 6 bases; bases outside gene matches: 8. The CDR3 covers 15 residues. CDR3 loop: CASSPGQGTGQPQHF. The CDR3 DNA reads TGTGCCAGCAGTCCCGGACAGGGGACGGGTCAGCCCCAGCATTTT.

This clone was seen more than once but under ten times. This sequence joins TRBV19 and TRBJ2-2, with no clear D. This CDR3 comprises 14 residues. The V and J ends lost 3 bases and 0 bases respectively, with 5 bases between them. In germline, CDR1 is LNHDA, CDR2 SQIVND (reference sequence). In DNA form, the CDR3 reads TGTGCCAGTAGTATTTTCGCGAACACCGGGGAGCTGTTTTTT. Translating it yields CASSIFANTGELFF.

The chain carries TRBV10-2 and TRBJ2-5; no firm D call. The CDR3 totals 16 residues. Germline CDR1 and CDR2: WSHSY and SAAADI. V lost 3 bases and J lost 4, with 18 bases in between. The CDR3 region is CASSDLLREVSETQYF. Written as DNA, the CDR3 is TGCGCCAGCAGTGATTTGCTGCGTGAGGTTTCAGAGACCCAGTACTTC.

The chain is built from TRBV10-2 and TRBJ1-1; no definite D call. The CDR3 loop spans 12 amino acids. The V end was cut by 2 bases, the J end by 7 bases, with 8 bases between. Germline CDR1 WSHSY, CDR2 SAAADI. This chain's CDR3 is CASSEEEIEAFF. The CDR3 bases are TGCGCCAGCAGTGAGGAGGAGATTGAAGCTTTCTTT.

The rearrangement uses TRBV7-8 and TRBJ2-5, with TRBD2 identical over 9 bases. Trimming at V came to 5 bases and at J to 3 bases, leaving 10 bases not matched to a gene. There are 16 residues in the CDR3. Per the germline V gene, CDR1 is SGHVS and CDR2 is FQNEAQ. The CDR3 coding sequence is TGTGCCAGCAGCCGCTCAGCGGGGGGCGTCAAAGAGACCCAGTACTTC. This sequence encodes CASSRSAGGVKETQYF.

This clone was seen more than once but under ten times. CDR3 sequence (DNA): TGTGCCAGCAGCTTAGGGCCCGGGACAGCGTATGGCTACACCTTC. Translated, it gives CASSLGPGTAYGYTF. The chain uses TRBV5-6 and TRBJ1-2; 7 nucleotides match TRBD1. Germline loops: CDR1 SGHDT, CDR2 YYEEEE. This CDR3 region has 15 residues. V lost 2 bases, J lost 5 bases, and 9 bases stayed unmatched. Filled out from reference TRBV5-6 and TRBJ1-2, the complete variable domain reads DAGVTQSPTHLIKTRGQQVTLRCSPKSGHDTVSWYQQALGQGPQFIFQYYEEEERQRGNFPDRFSGHQFPNYSSELNVNALLLGDSALYLCASSLGPGTAYGYTFGSGTRLTVV.

Details on this clone: A junction boundary mismatches the germline segment, possibly from a read error. This sequence joins TRBV30 and TRBJ1-1; TRBD1 is a possible D gene (6 bases). Germline CDR1 and CDR2: GTSNPN and SVGIG (reference sequence). The CDR3 spans 11 residues. CDR3 DNA: TGTGCCTGGAGAGGACAGTTGGGGCGAGTCTTT. Amino acid sequence: CAWRGQLGRVF.

This chain uses TRBV5-4 with TRBJ2-1; 12 bases line up with TRBD2. This CDR3 is built from 17 residues. Germline V CDR1 and CDR2: SGHNT, YYREEE (reference sequence). J was trimmed by 6 bases and V by 0 bases; bases with no gene match: 7. As DNA, the CDR3 is TGTGCCAGCAGCTTGGGTTCTAGCGGGAGGGCTTCCAATGAGCAGTTCTTC. Translated: CASSLGSSGRASNEQFF.

This rearrangement joins TRBV5-1 to TRBJ1-5, with D uncertain. CDR1 is SGHRS, CDR2 YFSETQ, per germline. The V end was cut by 4 bases, the J end by 6 bases, with 17 bases between. This CDR3 contains 15 residues. The CDR3 loop is CASSPGSDFSQPQHF. CDR3 nucleotide sequence: TGCGCCAGCAGCCCTGGTTCGGACTTCAGTCAGCCCCAGCATTTT.

J is TRBJ2-3 and V is TRBV7-2; TRBD1 matches 7 bases. This CDR3 spans 14 amino acids. Per the germline V gene, CDR1 is SGHTA and CDR2 is FQGNSA. V lost 5 bases and J lost 10; bases outside the gene matches: 12. The CDR3 sequence is CASSQGVIPPAQYF. CDR3 sequence (DNA): TGTGCCAGCAGCCAGGGGGTTATACCCCCTGCGCAGTATTTT. The entire variable domain, with the rest obtained from reference TRBV7-2 and TRBJ2-3, is as follows: GAGVSQSPSNKVTEKGKDVELRCDPISGHTALYWYRQSLGQGLEFLIYFQGNSAPDKSGLPSDRFSAERTGGSVSTLTIQRTQQEDSAVYLCASSQGVIPPAQYFGPGTRLTVL.

The rearrangement joins TRBV7-9 to TRBJ1-5; tentative D call: TRBD1 (5 bases). The V end was cut by 4 bases, the J end by 4 bases, with 11 bases between. The CDR3 is made up of 14 amino acids. Germline CDR1 and CDR2: SEHNR and FQNEAQ (reference sequence). CDR3 DNA sequence: TGTGCCAGCAGCTCAGAGACAGAGAATCAGCCCCAGCATTTT. It encodes CASSSETENQPQHF.

The chain uses TRBV19 and TRBJ2-7; tentatively, D is TRBD2 (6 bases). Trimming took off 1 base at V and 2 bases at J, with 9 bases between the two ends. The length of the CDR3 is 14 residues. Germline CDR1 reads LNHDA; CDR2 reads SQIVND (reference sequence). CDR3 bases: TGTGCCAGTAGTATAGGCGGAGGGGCCTACGAGCAGTACTTC. Translated: CASSIGGGAYEQYF.

This chain links TRBV2 with TRBJ1-2, with TRBD1 identical over 8 bases. Germline V gives CDR1 SNHLY, CDR2 FYNNEI. With V trimmed by 6 bases and J by 4 bases, 16 bases remained unmatched. The CDR3 is made up of 17 amino acids. The CDR3 is CASSATGVKGYIYGYTF. The CDR3, as DNA: TGTGCCAGCAGCGCGACAGGGGTCAAGGGGTATATCTATGGCTACACCTTC. Drawing the rest from reference TRBV2 and TRBJ1-2, the complete variable domain is EPEVTQTPSHQVTQMGQEVILRCVPISNHLYFYWYRQILGQKVEFLVSFYNNEISEKSEIFDDQFSVERPDGSNFTLKIRSTKLEDSAMYFCASSATGVKGYIYGYTFGSGTRLTVV.

The chain uses TRBV30 and TRBJ1-2; 7 positions agree with TRBD1. V lost 4 bases, J lost 6 bases, and 8 bases stayed unmatched. Germline CDR1 GTSNPN, CDR2 SVGIG (reference sequence). This CDR3 contains 13 residues. CDR3 sequence (DNA): TGTGCCTGGACGGGCAGGGGGGATGATGGCTACACCTTC. Residues: CAWTGRGDDGYTF.

This chain joins TRBV5-1 and TRBJ2-3; a possible D gene is TRBD2 (8 bases). Germline values: CDR1 SGHRS, CDR2 YFSETQ. With 5 bases removed from V and 6 bases from J, the gap between germline ends came to 19 bases. CDR3 size: 15 residues. This chain's CDR3 is CASRTGGGAGDTQYF. The DNA of the CDR3 is TGCGCCAGCAGAACGGGAGGGGGCGCAGGGGATACGCAGTATTTT.

V and J are TRBV5-1 and TRBJ2-1; TRBD1 matches at 8 bases. Germline CDR1 is SGHRS and CDR2 is YFSETQ. CDR3 length equals 15 residues. V dropped 2 bases and J dropped 4; count of bases not matched to a gene: 5. The CDR3 bases are TGCGCCAGCAGCTTAGGACAGGGAAGTTACAATGAGCAGTTCTTC. Translation gives CASSLGQGSYNEQFF.

In its sample, this clone was seen once. J is TRBJ1-4 and V is TRBV7-8; 8 bases are shared with TRBD1. V shed 1 base, J shed 14 bases, and the junction held 0 bases outside the gene matches. This CDR3 spans 11 amino acids. CDR1 and CDR2 from the germline V gene are SGHVS and FQNEAQ. CDR3 sequence reads: CASSLDRGLFF. CDR3 DNA: TGTGCCAGCAGCTTAGACAGGGGGCTGTTTTTT.

This chain uses TRBV19 with TRBJ1-5, with D possibly TRBD1 on 6 matching bases. From germline, CDR1 is LNHDA and CDR2 SQIVND (reference sequence). This CDR3 is built from 15 residues. The V gene lost 4 bases and the J gene lost 3 bases, with 13 bases spanning the gap. The CDR3 coding sequence is TGTGCCAGTAGTACCTTACAGGGATTCAATCAGCCCCAGCATTTT. Protein: CASSTLQGFNQPQHF.

The gene calls are TRBV27 and TRBJ2-1; 14 nucleotides match TRBD2. CDR3 size: 16 residues. V dropped 4 bases and J dropped 9; count of bases not matched to a gene: 8. Germline V gives CDR1 MNHEY, CDR2 SMNVEV (reference sequence). Here the CDR3 reads CASSSSRLAGGGEQFF. The DNA for the CDR3 is TGTGCCAGCAGTTCCTCTAGACTAGCGGGGGGGGGTGAGCAGTTCTTC.

The chain is built from TRBV11-3 and TRBJ2-3; 7 bases align to TRBD2. V lost 5 bases, J lost 1 base, and 6 bases stayed unmatched. The CDR3 runs to 15 residues. CDR1 is SGHNT, CDR2 YENEEA, per germline. The CDR3 is CASSMTSLRTDTQYF. CDR3 in DNA: TGTGCCAGCAGCATGACTAGCTTGCGCACAGATACGCAGTATTTT.

This clone was picked up one time. The chain carries TRBV30 and TRBJ2-2; TRBD2 matches 12 bases. The CDR3 runs to 13 residues. The ends lost 7 bases at V and 4 bases at J; junction bases unmatched: 1. Per germline, CDR1 GTSNPN and CDR2 SVGIG (reference sequence). The DNA for the CDR3 is TGTGCCTTGACTAGCGGGGGCACCGGGGAGCTGTTTTTT. This sequence encodes CALTSGGTGELFF.

V usage is TRBV7-2 and J usage is TRBJ2-7, with 11 bases matching TRBD1. The ends lost 1 base at V and 3 bases at J; junction bases unmatched: 5. The CDR3 is made up of 16 amino acids. From germline, CDR1 is SGHTA and CDR2 FQGNSA. The CDR3: CASSLGAGTGGYEQYF. CDR3 coding DNA: TGTGCCAGCAGCTTAGGGGCCGGGACAGGGGGCTACGAGCAGTACTTC.

V is TRBV7-9 and J is TRBJ1-1; 9 nucleotides align to TRBD1. With 5 bases clipped from V and 4 bases from J, the junction kept 5 bases outside the gene matches. The CDR3 loop spans 14 amino acids. Germline loops: CDR1 SEHNR, CDR2 FQNEAQ (reference sequence). This chain's CDR3 is CASSGLTGGTEAFF. The CDR3 DNA reads TGTGCCAGCAGCGGTCTGACAGGGGGCACTGAAGCTTTCTTT.

The chain recombines TRBV2 with TRBJ1-4; D gene unclear. This CDR3 region has 14 residues. Germline assignment: CDR1 SNHLY and CDR2 FYNNEI. Trimming shortened V by 6 bases and J by 0 bases, and 8 bases separated the two germline ends. CDR3 coding DNA: TGTGCCAGCAGGGGCCAAGCAACTAATGAAAAACTGTTTTTT. Its translation is CASRGQATNEKLFF.

This rearrangement joins TRBV10-1 to TRBJ1-1, with D perhaps TRBD1 (6 bases). V lost 1 base and J lost 1, with 10 bases in between. The CDR3 is 15 amino acids. From germline, CDR1 is WNHNN and CDR2 SYGVQD (reference sequence). This CDR3 reads CASSEYDRPNTEAFF. For the CDR3, the DNA is TGCGCCAGCAGTGAGTACGACAGGCCGAACACTGAAGCTTTCTTT.